The entry below describes one T cell receptor (beta chain). The target antigen is unknown. These data belong to a study of cytomegalovirus exposure and HLA in healthy donors. Study conclusions and caveats: Later analysis found that TCR beta chains associated with HLA were more clonally expanded than other, equally common chains. CMV serostatus stood as the only immune exposure information on hand. Another analysis was done later, and it associated 16,951 TCR beta sequences with HLA alleles at 0.05 false discovery rate.

V shed 6 bases and J 6 bases; nucleotides not matched to a gene: 4. Germline CDR1 is MNHNS and CDR2 is SASEGT. This CDR3 region has 14 residues. PCR involved 60 Vbeta and 13 Jbeta primers. The method was immunoSEQ multiplex PCR; TCRdb's version includes in-frame clones alone and lacks a portion of them. The sample has about 170,000 clones, approximately 80% seen once. This TCR came from a boy younger than 10 in good health and CMV-seronegative. This sequence joins TRBV6-1 and TRBJ2-3; 12 bases agree with TRBD1. Specimen: PBMCs. The CDR3 sequence: CASRPGQGADTQYF. The CDR3 DNA is TGTGCCAGCAGACCGGGACAGGGGGCCGATACGCAGTATTTT.